A single sample is the source of the 26 T cell receptor delta chains below, sequenced in a study of human gamma delta and Vdelta1 T cells. Their specific antigens are unknown. TCRdb reran clone calling via CATT on the PCR reads. The data show roughly 6,000 delta-chain clones, roughly 41% seen once. Sequencing was performed on Vdelta1 gamma-delta T cells from blood grown in culture (DOT cells). These TCRs come from a human donor in good health.

V usage is TRDV1 and J usage is TRDJ1; 11 bases are shared with TRDD3. Germline V gene sequence: CDR1 TSWWSYY, CDR2 QGS. The V gene end was trimmed by 1 base and the J gene end by 10 bases; junction bases not matched to a gene: 29. This CDR3 is built from 22 residues. The CDR3 loop is CALGEPPSYNSVGDTLMGVLIF. CDR3 bases: TGTGCTCTTGGGGAACCGCCTTCCTACAATTCTGTGGGGGATACGCTGATGGGGGTACTCATCTTT.

This clone came up a few times. This chain joins TRDV1 and TRDJ1; tentatively, D is TRDD3 (5 bases). The CDR3 totals 19 residues. The germline V and J ends were trimmed by 0 bases and 0 bases, with 20 bases remaining between them. The germline V gene encodes CDR1 TSWWSYY and CDR2 QGS. CDR3: CALGELSVGIRLYTDKLIF. The CDR3 DNA reads as TGTGCTCTTGGGGAACTTTCCGTCGGGATTCGGCTATACACCGATAAACTCATCTTT.

J is TRDJ1 and V is TRDV1; the match to TRDD3 covers 7 bases. V dropped 3 bases and J dropped 0; count of bases not matched to a gene: 31. The CDR3 length is 24 residues. Germline CDR1 TSWWSYY, CDR2 QGS. The CDR3 loop is CALGEPAPPRAQTGDNGYTDKLIF. The CDR3 DNA reads TGTGCTCTTGGGGAGCCTGCCCCACCGCGCGCTCAGACTGGGGACAATGGGTACACCGATAAACTCATCTTT.

Comments on this clone: The sample has other DNA sequences that encode this CDR3 too. This rearrangement joins TRDV1 to TRDJ1; 10 bases fit TRDD3. CDR3 length equals 20 residues. Germline lookup yields CDR1 TSWWSYY and CDR2 QGS. The ends lost 1 base at V and 0 bases at J; junction bases unmatched: 14. CDR3 region: CALGERLAGGYAFYTDKLIF. The DNA for the CDR3 is TGTGCTCTTGGGGAACGGTTGGCCGGGGGATACGCCTTTTACACCGATAAACTCATCTTT.

The chain joins TRDV1 to TRDJ1; 9 bases are shared with TRDD3. Germline V lookup: CDR1 TSWWSYY, CDR2 QGS. Trimming removed 1 base from V and 1 base from J; junction bases left unmatched: 16. The CDR3 loop spans 20 amino acids. CDR3 amino acids: CALGERLALLGELLTDKLIF. As DNA, the CDR3 is TGTGCTCTTGGGGAACGGTTAGCATTACTGGGGGAATTACTCACCGATAAACTCATCTTT.

The genes are TRDV1 and TRDJ1, with 10 bases lining up with TRDD3. The germline CDR1 and CDR2 sequences are TSWWSYY and QGS. The V and J ends lost 0 bases and 0 bases, in that order; junction bases with no gene match: 4. The CDR3 has 17 residues. The DNA of the CDR3 is TGTGCTCTTGGGGAACTCCTTACTGGGGGATACACCGATAAACTCATCTTT. Its protein product is CALGELLTGGYTDKLIF.

The chain recombines TRDV1 with TRDJ1; D is undetermined. V dropped 0 bases and J dropped 0 bases, with 14 bases sitting between them. The CDR3 is made up of 17 amino acids. Per germline, CDR1 TSWWSYY and CDR2 QGS. CDR3 coding DNA: TGTGCTCTTGGGGAACTAGGCCCCCACAGCGACACCGATAAACTCATCTTT. Protein sequence: CALGELGPHSDTDKLIF.

A few counts support this clone. This sequence joins TRAV29/DV5 and TRDJ1; TRDD3 is a possible D gene (6 bases). Per the germline V gene, CDR1 is NSMFDY and CDR2 is ISSIKDK. This CDR3 region has 16 residues. The V end was cut by 1 base, the J end by 6 bases, with 22 bases between. CDR3 loop: CAASPFLGGSLYKLIF. CDR3 nucleotides: TGTGCAGCAAGCCCGTTTCTAGGGGGGAGCCTCTATAAACTCATCTTT.

This clone was recorded a few times. The chain couples TRDV1 to TRDJ4; 9 bases fit TRDD3. Germline assignment: CDR1 TSWWSYY and CDR2 QGS. V lost 3 bases and J lost 3; bases outside the gene matches: 11. There are 16 residues in the CDR3. CDR3 in amino acids: CALGDRFPGGWGPLIF. The CDR3, as DNA: TGTGCTCTTGGGGACCGATTTCCTGGGGGATGGGGACCCCTGATCTTT.

The gene calls are TRDV1 and TRDJ1; a weak D match, TRDD3 (6 bases). This CDR3 is built from 20 residues. Germline V gene sequence: CDR1 TSWWSYY, CDR2 QGS. Trimming pared 3 bases from V and 0 bases from J, leaving 26 bases between. The chain's CDR3 is CALGDIHLPGDCPYTDKLIF. CDR3 nucleotides: TGTGCTCTTGGGGACATACACCTCCCCGGGGATTGCCCGTACACCGATAAACTCATCTTT.

About this clone: A read error likely explains this, since a far larger clone differs by one base. The sample has other DNA sequences that encode this CDR3 too. The genes are TRDV1 and TRDJ1, with D perhaps TRDD3 (5 bases). Germline V gives CDR1 TSWWSYY, CDR2 QGS. This CDR3 has 22 residues. CDR3 sequence (DNA): TGTGCTCTCGGGGTATCCGTCTTACGCCCAAGGGGGGCCGGTCGGTACACCGATAAACTCATCTTT. This sequence encodes CALGVSVLRPRGAGRYTDKLIF.

This sequence joins TRDV1 and TRDJ1; 12 nucleotides align to TRDD3. V lost 0 bases to trimming and J lost 3 bases; unmatched junction nucleotides: 23. Germline CDR1 reads TSWWSYY; CDR2 reads QGS. The CDR3 consists of 23 residues. CDR3 coding DNA: TGTGCTCTTGGGGAACTTAGTACTGCGGGGGCTGGGGGATACGGAGGTAAGGCCGATAAACTCATCTTT. It is translated as CALGELSTAGAGGYGGKADKLIF.

The chain links TRDV1 to TRDJ1; a weak D match, TRDD3 (6 bases). This CDR3 comprises 17 residues. V lost 2 bases, J lost 0 bases, and 16 bases lay in between. In germline, CDR1 is TSWWSYY, CDR2 QGS. Here the CDR3 reads CALGEGVLGLYTDKLIF. CDR3 coding DNA: TGTGCTCTTGGGGAAGGCGTCCTGGGGCTCTACACCGATAAACTCATCTTT.

The V call is TRDV1, the J call TRDJ1; D not resolved. Germline V CDR1 and CDR2: TSWWSYY, QGS. V lost 0 bases and J lost 5, with 13 bases in between. The CDR3 is 15 amino acids. CDR3 bases: TGTGCTCTTGGGGAACTAGGGTACTTATATGATAAACTCATCTTT. Amino acids: CALGELGYLYDKLIF.

The chain has TRDV1 and TRDJ1, with 12 bases aligning to TRDD3. Looked up from germline, CDR1 is TSWWSYY and CDR2 is QGS. The V gene end was trimmed by 3 bases and the J gene end by 0 bases; junction bases not matched to a gene: 20. The CDR3 is made up of 22 amino acids. In DNA, the CDR3 is TGTGCTCTTGGGGAGCCCTTTCCTGGGGGATACGACGCGGATTCGAACACCGATAAACTCATCTTT. Translating it yields CALGEPFPGGYDADSNTDKLIF.

The rearrangement uses TRDV1 and TRDJ1, with TRDD3 identical over 9 bases. Per the germline V gene, CDR1 is TSWWSYY and CDR2 is QGS. V lost 6 bases to trimming and J lost 4 bases; unmatched junction nucleotides: 30. This CDR3 has 22 amino acids. The DNA for the CDR3 is TGTGCTCTTGGCCGCGGCCGAGGCGATTTACTGGGGGAATCCAAAGGGGACGATAAACTCATCTTT. This encodes CALGRGRGDLLGESKGDDKLIF.

This clone is termed large (0.1 to 1%). V is TRDV1 and J is TRDJ2, with TRDD3 identical over 12 bases. The junction had 23 bases not matched to a gene; V was cut back by 0 bases and J by 6 bases. CDR1 and CDR2 from the germline V gene are TSWWSYY and QGS. The CDR3 spans 23 residues. This chain's CDR3 is CALGELLFHRHWGIPPRPAQLFF. DNA of the CDR3: TGTGCTCTTGGGGAACTCCTTTTCCATCGCCACTGGGGGATACCACCCAGGCCAGCACAACTCTTCTTT.

V and J are TRDV1 and TRDJ1; D is uncertain. CDR1 TSWWSYY and CDR2 QGS come from the germline V gene. Trimming cost V 6 bases and J 11 bases, with 52 bases left between them. This CDR3 has 24 residues. The CDR3 nucleotides read TGTGCTCTTGGCAAATCAGGTGTATTTGCTCCCAACCACCTCCACCCCTCGGAGGCCGCTAGCCTCATCTTT. This codes for CALGKSGVFAPNHLHPSEAASLIF.

This clone was found once. It differs at one base from a far larger clone, so likely a read error. This chain uses TRDV1 with TRDJ1; unclear D gene. Trimming removed 4 bases at V and 7 bases at J, with 16 bases between. The CDR3 is made up of 14 amino acids. CDR1 is TSWWSYY, CDR2 QGS, per germline. CDR3 nucleotide sequence: TGTGCTCTTGGGGGGTTACCCCACTCTATTAAACTCATCTTT. Translating it yields CALGGLPHSIKLIF.

In its sample, this clone ranks as medium-sized. The V call is TRDV1, the J call TRDJ1; 8 bases match TRDD3. There are 19 residues in the CDR3. Germline V gene sequence: CDR1 TSWWSYY, CDR2 QGS. V was pared by 1 base and J by 10 bases, with 23 bases of the junction left unmatched. CDR3 protein: CALGERTGRVLGVTRRLIF. In DNA form, the CDR3 reads TGTGCTCTTGGGGAACGAACGGGGAGGGTACTGGGGGTCACGAGGAGACTCATCTTT.

By share, this clone ranks as large. This sequence joins TRDV1 and TRDJ1; 10 nucleotides line up with TRDD3. Germline-derived CDR1 and CDR2 are TSWWSYY and QGS. V gave up 3 bases and J gave up 0 bases; unmatched junction bases: 16. The CDR3 has 20 amino acids. The CDR3 DNA reads as TGTGCTCTTGGGGAGGGCAGGGCGCTGGGGGATAACGTCTACACCGATAAACTCATCTTT. It yields the protein CALGEGRALGDNVYTDKLIF.

V and J are TRDV1 and TRDJ1; 8 nucleotides line up with TRDD3. CDR3 length: 24 amino acids. The germline CDR1 and CDR2 sequences are TSWWSYY and QGS. J was trimmed by 0 bases and V by 4 bases; bases with no gene match: 31. Here the CDR3 DNA reads TGTGCTCTTGGGGTGGACAATTATGGAAGGGGGGATAATAAAAACGGATCGTACACCGATAAACTCATCTTT. It specifies CALGVDNYGRGDNKNGSYTDKLIF.

V gene TRDV1 combines with J gene TRDJ1, with D perhaps matching TRDD2 or TRDD3 (6 bases each). With 6 bases removed from V and 3 bases from J, the gap between germline ends came to 23 bases. Germline-derived CDR1 and CDR2 are TSWWSYY and QGS. This CDR3 spans 17 amino acids. The CDR3 region is CALGRLPGVLGPDKLIF. In DNA, the CDR3 is TGTGCTCTTGGACGCCTTCCGGGAGTACTGGGCCCCGATAAACTCATCTTT.

This clone occurred a few times. The genes are TRDV1 and TRDJ1; D not certain. Germline V lookup: CDR1 TSWWSYY, CDR2 QGS. The CDR3 spans 15 residues. Trimming cost V 4 bases and J 0 bases, with 12 bases left between them. The CDR3 region is CALGGPPYNTDKLIF. Written as DNA, the CDR3 is TGTGCTCTTGGGGGCCCTCCGTATAACACCGATAAACTCATCTTT.

The chain employs TRDV1 and TRDJ1, with D tentatively TRDD3 (5 bases). Trimming shortened V by 3 bases and J by 5 bases, and 31 bases separated the two germline ends. The CDR3 is made up of 20 amino acids. CDR1 and CDR2 from the germline V gene are TSWWSYY and QGS. CDR3: CALGDRLTPDFYTVTDKLIF. The CDR3 DNA reads as TGTGCTCTTGGGGATCGTTTGACTCCTGATTTCTATACGGTGACGGATAAACTCATCTTT.

With regard to this clone: At one end the junction does not follow the germline gene, possibly because of a read error. This sample also contains other DNA sequences that code for the same CDR3. This chain connects TRDV1 to TRDJ1; perhaps D is TRDD2 or TRDD3 (9 bases each). From germline, CDR1 is TSWWSYY and CDR2 QGS. CDR3 length: 21 amino acids. DNA of the CDR3: TGTGCTCTCGGGGAAGAATCCTTCCTACCCCGGGGGATACCTTTTACCGATAAACTCATCTTT. This gives the protein CALGEESFLPRGIPFTDKLIF.